This TCR beta chain was documented in a study of blood T cell repertoires in COVID-19. Study-level information: Both acute and convalescent COVID-19 samples were obtained from the United States, Italy and Spain. In each case, the material was cDNA or gDNA derived from T cells, B-cell-depleted T cells, or PBMCs.

The V and J ends lost 1 base and 0 bases, in that order; junction bases with no gene match: 10. The CDR3 extends over 18 amino acids. CDR1 is SGHRS, CDR2 YFSETQ, per germline. This clone was recorded a few times. Original handling: Nucleated cell number was recorded as an estimate derived from reference gene primer amplification. The data were produced by immunoSEQ multiplex PCR, yet TCRdb's version contains in-frame clones alone and is incomplete. The V and J calls and clone size are taken from that table; D and trimming were inferred from the DNA. The table shows nearly 110,000 clones, with about three quarters occurring only once.

The chain combines TRBV5-1 with TRBJ1-3, with TRBD1 identical over 7 bases. The clonotype was recovered from a man in his 70s with acute or convalescent COVID-19. Material: peripheral blood. For the CDR3, the DNA is TGCGCCAGCAGCTTGAGTCTAGACAGGGCGGACTCTGGAAACACCATATATTTT. Protein sequence: CASSLSLDRADSGNTIYF.